This TCR beta chain was identified during a study of cytomegalovirus exposure and HLA in healthy donors. General observations from the study: Among TCR beta chains, those listed as cytomegalovirus-associated numbered about 160.

PCR primers comprised 60 Vbeta and 13 Jbeta primers. The assay was immunoSEQ multiplex PCR, and TCRdb's table has in-frame clones only and misses some. The data contain fewer than 180,000 clones, about four fifths of them singletons. This CDR3 contains 18 residues. The V gene end was trimmed by 4 bases and the J gene end by 7 bases; junction bases not matched to a gene: 19. The germline V gene encodes CDR1 SQVTM and CDR2 ANQGSEA. Of note for this clone: As yet, its antigen is unknown.

Donors counted as nominally healthy when sampled, yet unrecorded immune exposures were likely. This donor's CMV serostatus went unrecorded. The chain joins TRBV29-1 to TRBJ1-2, with 12 positions matching TRBD1. What was sequenced was PBMCs. The receptor was derived from a human donor in good health. The CDR3 loop reads CSVAPLMGQGAPVGGYTF. The CDR3 DNA is TGCAGCGTTGCCCCGCTTATGGGACAGGGGGCCCCGGTGGGTGGCTACACCTTC.